One and the same sample provided the 28 T cell receptor beta chains below, sequenced in a study of human T cells and chemical hapten exposure. Indicated time point: pre-sensitization, week 0. Documented treatment: therapeutic diphenylcyclopropenone sensitization with weekly scalp DPC. One entry per CDR3 protein, called by TCRdb with MiXCR from the RACE reads. The data hold more than 300,000 distinct CDR3 sequences, with around 5% observed a single time. Sample: whole blood, taken in connection with sensitization to the hapten diphenylcyclopropenone (DPC). All receptors come from a woman between 18 and 29 years old with alopecia areata. Some clones in this sample may be carry-over from other donors' samples.

The chain couples TRBV9 to TRBJ1-2, with a tentative D call TRBD1 (5 bases). The germline V gene encodes CDR1 SGDLS and CDR2 YYNGEE. V shed 3 bases and J shed 8 bases, with 14 bases lying between them. The CDR3 length is 13 residues. The CDR3 here is CASSEGSLTGYTF. CDR3 in DNA: TGTGCCAGCAGCGAGGGGTCTCTTACAGGCTACACCTTC.

This clonotype was seen many times. The gene calls are TRBV29-1 and TRBJ2-3; 7 bases map to TRBD1. The CDR3 contains 13 residues. Germline CDR1 and CDR2: SQVTM and ANQGSEA. V gave up 4 bases and J gave up 6 bases; unmatched junction bases: 7. CDR3 DNA sequence: TGCAGCGTTGGGGCCCTACAGGGGGATACGCAGTATTTT. Its protein is CSVGALQGDTQYF.

This chain links TRBV20-1 with TRBJ1-1, with D unresolved. Germline V CDR1 and CDR2: DFQATT, SNEGSKA (reference sequence). CDR3 length: 14 residues. Trimming removed 5 bases from V and 6 bases from J, with 19 bases in between. The CDR3, as DNA: TGCAGTGCTCTGATACCGGGCCCGCCCTCTGAAGCTTTCTTT. It specifies CSALIPGPPSEAFF.

This clonotype was found a few times. The chain has TRBV6-6 and TRBJ1-5, with 7 bases aligning to TRBD1. The CDR3 has 15 amino acids. J lost 7 bases, V lost 2 bases, and 8 bases had no gene match. The V gene's germline CDR1 is MNHNY and CDR2 SVGAGI (reference sequence). CDR3 nucleotides: TGTGCCAGCAGTTACAAAGGGACAGCGATACAGCCCCAGCATTTT. Protein: CASSYKGTAIQPQHF.

This clonotype has more than one count but fewer than ten. The rearrangement links TRBV7-9 to TRBJ2-7; possible D gene TRBD2, 6 bases. The CDR3 sequence is 19 residues long. In germline, CDR1 is SEHNR, CDR2 FQNEAQ (reference sequence). V was shortened by 2 bases and J by 2 bases, with 25 bases between the two germline ends. The CDR3 region has the DNA TGTGCCAGCAGCTTAACAGCGTATTCGGAAAAAGGGACTGCCTACGAGCAGTACTTC. Translated: CASSLTAYSEKGTAYEQYF.

The CDR3 region has the DNA TGTGCCAGCAGCCAAGAACCCATATCCGGGCAACTCACCGGGGAGCTGTTTTTT. Amino acid sequence: CASSQEPISGQLTGELFF. J is TRBJ2-2 and V is TRBV4-2, with D hard to call. CDR1 is LGHNA, CDR2 YNFKEQ, per germline. The V end was cut by 0 bases, the J end by 4 bases, with 18 bases between. The CDR3 is made up of 18 amino acids.

This clonotype was seen more than once but under ten times. V usage is TRBV10-3 and J usage is TRBJ1-1; D is ambiguous. V lost 6 bases, J lost 2 bases, and 19 bases lay in between. CDR1 ENHRY and CDR2 SYGVKD come from the germline V gene. CDR3 length: 16 amino acids. The CDR3 sequence is CAIRDRDLKLNTEAFF. In DNA, the CDR3 is TGTGCCATCAGGGACCGAGACTTGAAATTAAACACTGAAGCTTTCTTT.

This clonotype was seen more than once but under ten times. The chain employs TRBV18 and TRBJ2-7; 10 bases are shared with TRBD1. Germline V lookup: CDR1 KGHSH, CDR2 LQKENI. The CDR3 sequence is 18 residues long. After removal of 3 bases from V and 0 bases from J, the junction contained 11 bases not matched to a gene. CDR3 sequence: CASSPGTGATKPSYEQYF. CDR3 in DNA: TGTGCCAGCTCACCGGGGACAGGGGCGACCAAACCCTCCTACGAGCAGTACTTC.

This sequence joins TRBV12-5 and TRBJ2-5; D may correspond to TRBD1 or TRBD2 (5 bases each). Looked up from germline, CDR1 is LGHNT and CDR2 is FRNRAP. With 5 bases removed from V and 4 bases from J, the gap between germline ends came to 11 bases. The CDR3 is 13 amino acids. The CDR3 bases are TGTGCTAGTGGTCCCCAGAGGGGAGAGACCCAGTACTTC. Translation: CASGPQRGETQYF.

In this sample, this clonotype turned up many times. This sequence joins TRBV6-2 or TRBV6-3 and TRBJ1-2, with D possibly matching TRBD1 (5 bases). CDR3 length equals 14 residues. The V gene's germline CDR1 is MNHEY and CDR2 SVGEGT. Between the trimmed V and J ends, which lost 2 bases and 0 bases, there was a span of 7 bases. CDR3 loop: CASSYGTANYGYTF. The CDR3 bases are TGTGCCAGCAGTTACGGGACGGCTAACTATGGCTACACCTTC.

Concerning this clonotype: A much larger clone sits a single nucleotide away, making a read error possible. The chain combines TRBV12-3 or TRBV12-4 with TRBJ2-2, with TRBD1 matching 7 bases. The CDR3 consists of 15 residues. The CDR3 DNA follows: TGTCCCAGCAGGAAGGGACAGACATCGACCGGGGAGCTGTTTTTT. Amino acid sequence: CPSRKGQTSTGELFF.

This clonotype was seen repeatedly, ten times or more. The J gene is TRBJ1-2, the V gene TRBV29-1, with unresolved D. Trimming took 0 bases from V and 4 from J, leaving 6 bases between them. Germline CDR1 reads SQVTM; CDR2 reads ANQGSEA. The CDR3 loop spans 12 amino acids. CDR3 sequence (DNA): TGCAGCGTTGAAGATCGAGGCTATGGCTACACCTTC. This encodes CSVEDRGYGYTF.

At least ten counts were recorded for this clonotype. The chain uses TRBV7-9 and TRBJ2-7; 7 nucleotides match TRBD1. J lost 0 bases, V lost 5 bases, and 7 bases had no gene match. The CDR3 has 15 amino acids. CDR1 is SEHNR and CDR2 is FQNEAQ in the germline V gene (reference sequence). Written as DNA, the CDR3 is TGTGCCAGCAGCCAACGGGACAGCCGCTCCTACGAGCAGTACTTC. Encoded protein: CASSQRDSRSYEQYF.

This clonotype was detected many times. This sequence joins TRBV29-1 and TRBJ1-2; D is ambiguous. CDR3 length: 12 residues. Deletions cut 4 bases from V and 8 bases from J, with 14 bases between. Germline loops: CDR1 SQVTM, CDR2 ANQGSEA. CDR3 loop: CSVALRGYGYTF. Here the CDR3 DNA reads TGCAGCGTTGCTCTTCGGGGTTACGGCTACACCTTC.

As to this clonotype: One base away lies a much larger clone, so this may be a sequencing read error. The chain has TRBV7-2 and TRBJ2-1; D ambiguous. Germline V gene lookup returns CDR1 SGHTA and CDR2 FQGNSA. Trimming took off 1 base at V and 4 bases at J, with 5 bases between the two ends. The CDR3 sequence is 13 residues long. The CDR3 is CASSLVEYNEQFF. CDR3 in DNA: TGTGCCAGCAGCTTAGTAGAGTACAATGAGCAGTTCTTC.

This clonotype appeared a few times. This chain joins TRBV6-6 and TRBJ2-3; weak D call: TRBD2 (5 bases). Germline values: CDR1 MNHNY, CDR2 SVGAGI (reference sequence). The CDR3 runs 14 residues. The V and J ends lost 2 bases and 5 bases respectively, with 11 bases between them. The CDR3: CASSYRLAGDTQYF. The DNA for the CDR3 is TGTGCCAGCAGTTACAGGCTAGCTGGAGATACGCAGTATTTT.

The J gene is TRBJ1-3, the V gene TRBV7-8; weak D call: TRBD1 (5 bases). This CDR3 spans 14 amino acids. The germline CDR1 and CDR2 sequences are SGHVS and FQNEAQ. Deletions cut 1 base from V and 8 bases from J, with 12 bases between. The CDR3 protein is CASSLEAGIDTIYF. Written as DNA, the CDR3 is TGTGCCAGCAGCTTAGAGGCAGGGATAGACACCATATATTTT.

The gene calls are TRBV20-1 and TRBJ1-4; D gene ambiguous. With 5 bases removed from V and 1 base from J, the gap between germline ends came to 8 bases. This CDR3 spans 13 amino acids. Germline assignment: CDR1 DFQATT and CDR2 SNEGSKA (reference sequence). The CDR3 is CSAPHQTNEKLFF. The CDR3 coding sequence is TGCAGTGCTCCGCACCAAACTAATGAAAAACTGTTTTTT.

This clonotype was detected many times. V gene TRBV6-6 combines with J gene TRBJ2-4; D is perhaps TRBD1 or TRBD2 (5 bases each). Looked up from germline, CDR1 is MNHNY and CDR2 is SVGAGI (reference sequence). Trimming removed 6 bases at V and 0 bases at J, with 21 bases between. The CDR3 is 18 amino acids. The CDR3 loop reads CASRLGAAVLLAKNIQYF. DNA of the CDR3: TGTGCCAGCAGGCTCGGGGCAGCTGTTCTTCTAGCCAAAAACATTCAGTACTTC.

Ten or more counts support this clonotype. CDR3 nucleotides: TGTGCCAGCAGCTCTAGGGACAGGGGGCTTAATGAAAAACTGTTTTTT. Translated: CASSSRDRGLNEKLFF. This sequence joins TRBV13 and TRBJ1-4, with 12 bases matching TRBD1. V lost 4 bases, J lost 4 bases, and 4 bases stayed unmatched. CDR1 PRHDT and CDR2 FYEKMQ come from the germline V gene (reference sequence). The CDR3 sequence is 16 residues long.

This clonotype showed up just a few times. This chain joins TRBV6-1 and TRBJ2-7, with a possible D match to TRBD2 (5 bases). V gave up 7 bases and J gave up 4 bases, with 20 bases separating them. The CDR3 has 15 residues. Germline V gene lookup returns CDR1 MNHNS and CDR2 SASEGT. The CDR3 DNA reads as TGTGCCAGCACCCCCGCTCTCACGGGATTATACGAGCAGTACTTC. Amino acid sequence: CASTPALTGLYEQYF.

The chain has TRBV7-6 and TRBJ2-7; TRBD1 is a possible D gene (7 bases). This CDR3 comprises 14 residues. Germline V lookup: CDR1 SGHVS, CDR2 FNYEAQ. With 0 bases removed from V and 5 bases from J, the gap between germline ends came to 11 bases. The CDR3 region has the DNA TGTGCCAGCAGCTTAGCCAGCAGGGGGGACGAGCAGTACTTC. Protein product: CASSLASRGDEQYF.

This clonotype was found many times. This sequence joins TRBV6-2 or TRBV6-3 and TRBJ1-4; D perhaps matches TRBD1 (6 bases). Trimming removed 6 bases from V and 4 bases from J, with 15 bases in between. This CDR3 has 15 amino acids. Looked up from germline, CDR1 is MNHEY and CDR2 is SVGEGT. CDR3 nucleotide sequence: TGTGCCAGCAGCCCCGTCGGACAGTATAATGAAAAACTGTTTTTT. This codes for CASSPVGQYNEKLFF.

Many counts were recorded for this clonotype. For the CDR3, the DNA is TGTGCCAGCAGCTCCCCGGACAGCGGAGAGACCCAGTACTTC. Its translation is CASSSPDSGETQYF. J is TRBJ2-5 and V is TRBV28; a weak D match, TRBD1 (6 bases). Germline V gene sequence: CDR1 MDHEN, CDR2 SYDVKM. The CDR3 has 14 residues. The V end was cut by 6 bases, the J end by 4 bases, with 15 bases between.

This clonotype was detected a few times. The chain carries TRBV20-1 and TRBJ1-1; D unclear. The CDR3 is 14 residues long. Trimming cost V 0 bases and J 0 bases, with 8 bases left between them. Germline V gene lookup returns CDR1 DFQATT and CDR2 SNEGSKA (reference sequence). The CDR3, as DNA: TGCAGTGCTAGAGAACCGCGGGTGAACACTGAAGCTTTCTTT. Amino acids: CSAREPRVNTEAFF.

This clonotype was detected only a few times. The chain joins TRBV5-1 to TRBJ1-6; weak D call: TRBD1 (6 bases). This CDR3 spans 15 amino acids. V gave up 2 bases and J gave up 4 bases, with 10 bases separating them. Germline V gene data show CDR1 as SGHRS and CDR2 as YFSETQ. The CDR3 nucleotides read TGCGCCAGCAGCTTTGGGGGCGGGTATAATTCACCCCTCCACTTT. Translating it yields CASSFGGGYNSPLHF.

In this sample, this clonotype turned up many times. The chain combines TRBV7-2 with TRBJ2-5, with 9 nucleotides matching TRBD2. Germline lookup yields CDR1 SGHTA and CDR2 FQGNSA. CDR3 length: 15 residues. V was clipped by 1 base and J by 3 bases; unmatched bases: 3. The CDR3 region is CASSLVSSGEETQYF. As DNA, the CDR3 is TGTGCCAGCAGCTTAGTATCTAGCGGGGAAGAGACCCAGTACTTC.

V is TRBV7-9 and J is TRBJ2-3; 7 bases map to TRBD1. CDR3 length: 15 residues. CDR1 and CDR2 from the germline V gene are SEHNR and FQNEAQ (reference sequence). The V gene end was trimmed by 5 bases and the J gene end by 2 bases; junction bases not matched to a gene: 7. CDR3 protein: CASSPGQALTDTQYF. The CDR3 nucleotides are TGTGCCAGCAGCCCCGGACAGGCTCTCACAGATACGCAGTATTTT.